This T cell receptor beta chain emerged from a study of post-analysis software for immune sequencing data. Study-level background: Relapsing-remitting, secondary progressive and progressive-relapsing multiple sclerosis courses were included. Findings and caveats of the study: Patients had higher frequencies than controls of five TRBV segments, including TRBV5-6, TRBV5-1 and TRBV20-1. F-measure co-clustering was strong for batch-matched samples. When compared against controls, multiple sclerosis patients showed significantly lower normalized Chao1 diversity.

Libraries were made from TCR beta cDNA, and they carried unique molecular identifiers. Each batch of about 0.95 to 10 million T cells produced around 460,000 cDNA molecules. TCRdb re-called the PCR reads through MiXCR, storing one row per CDR3 protein. Of approximately 660,000 distinct CDR3 sequences in the sample, roughly three fifths were seen once. This clonotype has more than one count but fewer than ten. The antigen is unknown. Germline V gives CDR1 SNHLY, CDR2 FYNNEI. There are 14 residues in the CDR3. V was pared by 4 bases and J by 0 bases, with 7 bases between. The chain couples TRBV2 to TRBJ1-5, with D uncertain. Input material: blood. The receptor was isolated from a girl aged 2-10 years with multiple sclerosis. The CDR3 here is CASSVSGSNQPQHF. The CDR3 DNA reads as TGTGCCAGCAGTGTGTCGGGTAGCAATCAGCCCCAGCATTTT.